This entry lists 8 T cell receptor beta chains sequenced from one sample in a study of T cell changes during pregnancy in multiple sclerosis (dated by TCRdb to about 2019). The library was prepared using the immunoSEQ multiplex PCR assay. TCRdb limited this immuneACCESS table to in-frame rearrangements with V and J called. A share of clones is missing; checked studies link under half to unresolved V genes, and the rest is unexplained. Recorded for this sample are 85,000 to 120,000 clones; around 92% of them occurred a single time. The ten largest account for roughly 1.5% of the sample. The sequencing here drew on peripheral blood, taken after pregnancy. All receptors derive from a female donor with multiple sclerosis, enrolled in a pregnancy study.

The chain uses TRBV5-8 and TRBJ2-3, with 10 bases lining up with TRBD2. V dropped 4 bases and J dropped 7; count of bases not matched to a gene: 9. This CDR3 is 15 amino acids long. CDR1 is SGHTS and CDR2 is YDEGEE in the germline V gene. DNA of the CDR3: TGTGCCAGCAGCCTTCCTAGCGGGAGCATAAATACGCAGTATTTT. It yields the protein CASSLPSGSINTQYF.

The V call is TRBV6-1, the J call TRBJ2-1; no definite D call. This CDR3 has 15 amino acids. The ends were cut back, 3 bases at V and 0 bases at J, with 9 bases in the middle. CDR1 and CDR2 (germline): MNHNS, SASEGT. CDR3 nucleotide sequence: TGTGCCAGCAGTGATAGTAGACTCTCCTACAATGAGCAGTTCTTC. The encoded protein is CASSDSRLSYNEQFF.

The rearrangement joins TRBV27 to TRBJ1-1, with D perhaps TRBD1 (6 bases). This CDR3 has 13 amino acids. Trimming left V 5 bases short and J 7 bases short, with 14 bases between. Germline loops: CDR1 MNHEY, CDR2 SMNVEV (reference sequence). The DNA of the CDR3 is TGTGCCAGCAGTCGGTCAGGGGCGCGTGAAGCTTTCTTT. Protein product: CASSRSGAREAFF.

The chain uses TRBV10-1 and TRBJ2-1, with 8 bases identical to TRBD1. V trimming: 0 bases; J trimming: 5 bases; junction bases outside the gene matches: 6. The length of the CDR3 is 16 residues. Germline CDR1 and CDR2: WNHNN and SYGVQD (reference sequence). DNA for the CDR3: TGCGCCAGCAGTGAGTCTCGGCCAGGGGGCAACAATGAGCAGTTCTTC. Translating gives CASSESRPGGNNEQFF.

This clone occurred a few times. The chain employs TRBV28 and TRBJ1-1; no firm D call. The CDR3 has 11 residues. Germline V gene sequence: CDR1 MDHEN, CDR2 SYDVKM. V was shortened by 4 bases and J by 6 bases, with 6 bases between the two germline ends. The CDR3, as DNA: TGTGCCAGCAGTTCCCCAGCTGAAGCTTTCTTT. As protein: CASSSPAEAFF.

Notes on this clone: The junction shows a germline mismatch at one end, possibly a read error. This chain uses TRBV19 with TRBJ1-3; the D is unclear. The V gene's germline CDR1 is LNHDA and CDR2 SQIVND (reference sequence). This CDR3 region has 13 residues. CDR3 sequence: CASSLDQRSTIYF. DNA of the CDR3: TGTGCCAGTAGTCTAGACCAGAGGAGCACCATATATTTT.

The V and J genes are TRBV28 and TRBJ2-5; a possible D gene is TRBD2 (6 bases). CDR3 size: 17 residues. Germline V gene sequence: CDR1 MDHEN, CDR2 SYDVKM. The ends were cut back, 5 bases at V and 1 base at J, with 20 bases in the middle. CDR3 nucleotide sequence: TGTGCCAGCAGTGTACTCTTAGGAGGGGATCCCCAAGAGACCCAGTACTTC. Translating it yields CASSVLLGGDPQETQYF.

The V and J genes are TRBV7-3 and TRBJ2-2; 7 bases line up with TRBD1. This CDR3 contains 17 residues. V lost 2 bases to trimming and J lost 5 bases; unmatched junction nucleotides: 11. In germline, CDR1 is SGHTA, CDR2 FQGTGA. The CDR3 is CASSLASGTVNTGELFF. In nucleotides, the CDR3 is TGTGCCAGCAGCTTAGCTTCCGGGACAGTCAATACCGGGGAGCTGTTTTTT. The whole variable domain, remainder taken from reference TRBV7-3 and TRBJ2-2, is GAGVSQTPSNKVTEKGKYVELRCDPISGHTALYWYRQSLGQGPEFLIYFQGTGAADDSGLPNDRFFAVRPEGSVSTLKIQRTERGDSAVYLCASSLASGTVNTGELFFGEGSRLTVL.